This TCR beta chain was sequenced for a study of regulatory T cells in long-lasting Graves disease. HTBI primers from iRepertoire and Arm-PCR of CDR3 regions yielded the TCR beta libraries. TCRdb re-called the multiplex PCR reads with MiXCR, one entry per CDR3 protein. The sample consists of about 400,000 distinct CDR3 sequences, 14% to 15% of them appearing once. V was cut by 2 bases and J by 8 bases, with 12 bases left in between. Germline V gene data show CDR1 as KGHSH and CDR2 as LQKENI. The CDR3 contains 13 residues. Remarks on this clonotype: Its antigen remains unidentified.

Findings of the study overall: What was studied was peripheral blood only, and not thyroid tissue.

Time point specified: newly diagnosed GD, antithyroid drugs for less than 3 months. The TCR library was made from RNA that had been extracted from PBMCs in TRIzol. This sample was shared with a second study, whose subject was T cells in Graves' hyperthyroidism and ophthalmopathy.

V and J are TRBV18 and TRBJ1-2; D unclear. The source was peripheral blood mononuclear cells (PBMCs), collected at new diagnosis, from a patient treated with antithyroid drugs. The origin of this receptor is a woman aged 35 to 49 with Graves disease. The CDR3: CASSPDTPGGYTF. CDR3 DNA: TGTGCCAGCTCACCAGACACTCCGGGGGGCTACACCTTC.